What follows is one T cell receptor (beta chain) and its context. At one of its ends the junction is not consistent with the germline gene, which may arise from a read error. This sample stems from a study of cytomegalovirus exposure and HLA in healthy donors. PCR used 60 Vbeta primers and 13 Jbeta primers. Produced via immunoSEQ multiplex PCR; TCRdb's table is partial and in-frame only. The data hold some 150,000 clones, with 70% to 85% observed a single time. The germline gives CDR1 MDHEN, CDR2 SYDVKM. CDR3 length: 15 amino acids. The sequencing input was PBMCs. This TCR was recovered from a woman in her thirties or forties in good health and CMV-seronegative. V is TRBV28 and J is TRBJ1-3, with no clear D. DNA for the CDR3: TGTGCCAGCAGTTTTAGCTCGCACTCTGGAAGCACCATATATTTT. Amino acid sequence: CASSFSSHSGSTIYF. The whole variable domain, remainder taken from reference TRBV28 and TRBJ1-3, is DVKVTQSSRYLVKRTGEKVFLECVQDMDHENMFWYRQDPGLGLRLIYFSYDVKMKEKGDIPEGYSVSREKKERFSLILESASTNQTSMYLCASSFSSHSGSTIYFGEGSWLTVV.